The clone carrying this TCR beta chain has only a few counts. The length of the CDR3 is 16 residues. J lost 5 bases, V lost 2 bases, and 4 bases had no gene match. CDR1 and CDR2 from the germline V gene are SGHRS and YFSETQ. The data originate from a study of blood T cell repertoires in COVID-19. Study overall: The United States, Italy and Spain provided the acute and convalescent COVID-19 samples.

This table comes from immunoSEQ multiplex PCR, and its TCRdb copy is limited to in-frame clones, with some not included. The sample yields around 140,000 clones, about 87% seen once. The sample consisted of peripheral blood. This chain links TRBV5-1 with TRBJ2-5; 15 positions match TRBD2. The TCR was taken from a man aged 55 to 70 with active or convalescent COVID-19. CDR3 sequence reads: CASSFGLAGGGETQYF. The CDR3 bases are TGCGCCAGCAGCTTCGGACTAGCGGGAGGGGGGGAGACCCAGTACTTC.